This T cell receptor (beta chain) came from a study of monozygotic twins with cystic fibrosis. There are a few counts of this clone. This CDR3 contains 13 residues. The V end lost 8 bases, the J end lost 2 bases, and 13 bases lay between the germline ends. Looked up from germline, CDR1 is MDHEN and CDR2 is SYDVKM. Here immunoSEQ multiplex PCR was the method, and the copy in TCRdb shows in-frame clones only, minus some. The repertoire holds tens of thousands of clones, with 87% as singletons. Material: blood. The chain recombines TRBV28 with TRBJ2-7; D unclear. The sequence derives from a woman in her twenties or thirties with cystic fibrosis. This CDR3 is CASLERPAYEQYF. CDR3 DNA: TGTGCCAGCCTTGAGAGGCCGGCCTACGAGCAGTACTTC.